These 2 T cell receptor beta chains were sequenced from one sample in a study of blood T cell repertoires in COVID-19. Sequencing used immunoSEQ multiplex PCR; TCRdb keeps in-frame clones, though not all of them. The sample has about 220,000 clones, just over 85% seen once; the top ten hold over 3%. Input material: PBMCs or T cells enriched from blood (not recorded which). These receptors all come from a woman in her thirties or forties with acute COVID-19.

The CDR3 nucleotides are TGTGCCAGCAGTTGGACAGTGGGGACCGGGGAGCTGTTTTTT. This encodes CASSWTVGTGELFF. The chain has TRBV6-5 and TRBJ2-2, with D possibly TRBD1 on 6 matching bases. The CDR3 has 14 amino acids. V lost 4 bases, J lost 5 bases, and 11 bases lay in between. From germline, CDR1 is MNHEY and CDR2 SVGAGI.

This chain joins TRBV11-2 and TRBJ2-2; maybe TRBD2 (6 bases). V lost 5 bases, J lost 5 bases, and 9 bases lay in between. The CDR3 has 13 residues. Germline CDR1 SGHAT, CDR2 FQNNGV. CDR3 sequence reads: CASSLGGTGELFF. CDR3 nucleotides: TGTGCCAGCAGCCTGGGGGGAACCGGGGAGCTGTTTTTT.